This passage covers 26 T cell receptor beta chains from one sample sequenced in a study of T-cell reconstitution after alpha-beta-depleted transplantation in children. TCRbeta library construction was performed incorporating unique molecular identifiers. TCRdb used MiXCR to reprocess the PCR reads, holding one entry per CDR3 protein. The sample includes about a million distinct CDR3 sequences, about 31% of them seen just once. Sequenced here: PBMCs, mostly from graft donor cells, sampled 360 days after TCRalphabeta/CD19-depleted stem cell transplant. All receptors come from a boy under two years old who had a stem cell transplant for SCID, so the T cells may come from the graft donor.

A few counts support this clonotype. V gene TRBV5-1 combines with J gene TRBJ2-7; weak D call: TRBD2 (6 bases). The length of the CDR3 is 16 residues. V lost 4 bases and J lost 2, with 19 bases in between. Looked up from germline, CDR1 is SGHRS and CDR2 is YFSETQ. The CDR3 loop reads CASSPIGGTGTYEQYF. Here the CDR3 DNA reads TGCGCCAGCAGCCCGATTGGCGGGACCGGAACCTACGAGCAGTACTTC.

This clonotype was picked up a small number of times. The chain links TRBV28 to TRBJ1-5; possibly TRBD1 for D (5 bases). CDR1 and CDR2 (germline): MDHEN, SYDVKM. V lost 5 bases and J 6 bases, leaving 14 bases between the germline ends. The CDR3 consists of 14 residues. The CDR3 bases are TGTGCCAGCAGTCCGACTTGGGGGGGTCAGCCCCAGCATTTT. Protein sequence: CASSPTWGGQPQHF. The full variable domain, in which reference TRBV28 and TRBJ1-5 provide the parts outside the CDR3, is DVKVTQSSRYLVKRTGEKVFLECVQDMDHENMFWYRQDPGLGLRLIYFSYDVKMKEKGDIPEGYSVSREKKERFSLILESASTNQTSMYLCASSPTWGGQPQHFGDGTRLSIL.

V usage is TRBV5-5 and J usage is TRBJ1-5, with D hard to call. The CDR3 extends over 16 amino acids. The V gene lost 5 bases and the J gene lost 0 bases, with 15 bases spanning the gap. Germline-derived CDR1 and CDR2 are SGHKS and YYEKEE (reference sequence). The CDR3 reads CASRVRPEYSNQPQHF. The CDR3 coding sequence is TGTGCCAGCAGAGTACGGCCTGAGTATAGCAATCAGCCCCAGCATTTT. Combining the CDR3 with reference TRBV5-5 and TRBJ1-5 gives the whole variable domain DAGVTQSPTHLIKTRGQQVTLRCSPISGHKSVSWYQQVLGQGPQFIFQYYEKEERGRGNFPDRFSARQFPNYSSELNVNALLLGDSALYLCASRVRPEYSNQPQHFGDGTRLSIL.

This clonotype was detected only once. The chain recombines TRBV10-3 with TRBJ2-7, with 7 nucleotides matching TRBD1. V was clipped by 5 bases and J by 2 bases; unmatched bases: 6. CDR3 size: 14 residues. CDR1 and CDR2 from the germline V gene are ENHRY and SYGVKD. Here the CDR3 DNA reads TGTGCCATCAGTCCATCGGGACAGACCTACGAGCAGTACTTC. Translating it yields CAISPSGQTYEQYF.

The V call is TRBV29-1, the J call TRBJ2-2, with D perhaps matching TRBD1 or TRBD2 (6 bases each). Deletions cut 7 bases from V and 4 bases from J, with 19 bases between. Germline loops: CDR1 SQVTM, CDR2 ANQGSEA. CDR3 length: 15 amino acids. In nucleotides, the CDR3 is TGCAGCGCCGGGGGCGGAGGGCCAAGCACCGGGGAGCTGTTTTTT. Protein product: CSAGGGGPSTGELFF.

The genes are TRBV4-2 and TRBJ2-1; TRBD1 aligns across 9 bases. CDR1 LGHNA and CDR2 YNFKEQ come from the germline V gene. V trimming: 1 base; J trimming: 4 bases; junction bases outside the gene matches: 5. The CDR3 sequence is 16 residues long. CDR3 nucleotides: TGTGCCAGCAGCCAAGGAACAGGGGGCGCGTACAATGAGCAGTTCTTC. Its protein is CASSQGTGGAYNEQFF.

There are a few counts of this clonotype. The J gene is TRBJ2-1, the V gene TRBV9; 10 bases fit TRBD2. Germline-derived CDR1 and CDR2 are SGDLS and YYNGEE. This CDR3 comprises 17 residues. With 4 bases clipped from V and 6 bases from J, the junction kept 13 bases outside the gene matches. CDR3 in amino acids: CASSLSSGGVPSNEQFF. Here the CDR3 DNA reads TGTGCCAGCAGCCTTTCCAGCGGGGGGGTCCCGAGCAATGAGCAGTTCTTC. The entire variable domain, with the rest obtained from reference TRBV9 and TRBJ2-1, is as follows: DSGVTQTPKHLITATGQRVTLRCSPRSGDLSVYWYQQSLDQGLQFLIQYYNGEERAKGNILERFSAQQFPDLHSELNLSSLELGDSALYFCASSLSSGGVPSNEQFFGPGTRLTVL.

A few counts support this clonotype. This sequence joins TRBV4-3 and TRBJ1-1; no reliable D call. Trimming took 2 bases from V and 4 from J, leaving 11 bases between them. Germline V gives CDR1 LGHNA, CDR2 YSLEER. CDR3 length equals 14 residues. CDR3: CASSQKIRGTEAFF. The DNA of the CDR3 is TGCGCCAGCAGCCAAAAAATTCGCGGCACTGAAGCTTTCTTT.

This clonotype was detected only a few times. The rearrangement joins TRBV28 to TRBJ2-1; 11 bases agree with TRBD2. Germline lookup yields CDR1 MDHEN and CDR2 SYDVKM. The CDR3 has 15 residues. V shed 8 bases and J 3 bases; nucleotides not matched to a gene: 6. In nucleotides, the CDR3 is TGTGCCAGCGGGCGTAGCGGGGGGGTCTACAATGAGCAGTTCTTC. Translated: CASGRSGGVYNEQFF.

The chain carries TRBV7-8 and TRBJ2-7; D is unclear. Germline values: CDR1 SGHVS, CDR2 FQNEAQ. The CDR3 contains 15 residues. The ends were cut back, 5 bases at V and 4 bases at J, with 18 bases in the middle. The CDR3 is CASSPPSKRPYEQYF. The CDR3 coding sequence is TGTGCCAGCAGCCCTCCTTCTAAGCGCCCTTACGAGCAGTACTTC.

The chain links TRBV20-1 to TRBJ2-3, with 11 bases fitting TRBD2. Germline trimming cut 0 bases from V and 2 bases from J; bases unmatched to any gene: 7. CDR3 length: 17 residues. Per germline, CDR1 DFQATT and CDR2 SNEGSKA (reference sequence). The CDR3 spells CSARDRLAGFSTDTQYF. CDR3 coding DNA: TGCAGTGCTAGAGATCGACTAGCGGGGTTTTCCACAGATACGCAGTATTTT.

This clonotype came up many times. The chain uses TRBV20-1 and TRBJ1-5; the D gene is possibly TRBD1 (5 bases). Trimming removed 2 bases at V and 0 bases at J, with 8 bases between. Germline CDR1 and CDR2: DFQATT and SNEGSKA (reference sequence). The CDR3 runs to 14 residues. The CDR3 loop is CSARRGYSNQPQHF. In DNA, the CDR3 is TGCAGTGCTAGACGGGGGTATAGCAATCAGCCCCAGCATTTT.

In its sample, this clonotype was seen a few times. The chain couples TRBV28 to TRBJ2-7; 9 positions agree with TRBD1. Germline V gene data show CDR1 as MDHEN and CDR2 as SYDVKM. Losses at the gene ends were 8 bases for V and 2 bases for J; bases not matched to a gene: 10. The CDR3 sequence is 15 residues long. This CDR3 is CASEPHRGRAYEQYF. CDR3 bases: TGTGCCAGCGAACCCCACAGGGGGCGAGCCTACGAGCAGTACTTC.

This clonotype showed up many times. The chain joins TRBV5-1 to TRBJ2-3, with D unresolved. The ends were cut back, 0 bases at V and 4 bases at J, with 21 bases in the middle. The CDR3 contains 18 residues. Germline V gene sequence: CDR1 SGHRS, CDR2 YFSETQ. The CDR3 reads CASSLAPADLGIADTQYF. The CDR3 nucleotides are TGCGCCAGCAGCTTGGCCCCGGCAGACCTTGGGATCGCAGATACGCAGTATTTT. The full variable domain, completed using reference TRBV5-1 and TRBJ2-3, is KAGVTQTPRYLIKTRGQQVTLSCSPISGHRSVSWYQQTPGQGLQFLFEYFSETQRNKGNFPGRFSGRQFSNSRSEMNVSTLELGDSALYLCASSLAPADLGIADTQYFGPGTRLTVL.

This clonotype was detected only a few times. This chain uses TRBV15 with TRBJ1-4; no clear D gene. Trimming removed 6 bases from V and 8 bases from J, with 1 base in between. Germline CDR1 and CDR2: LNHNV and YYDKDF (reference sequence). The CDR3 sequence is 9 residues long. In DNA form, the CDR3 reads TGTGCCACCAGGGAAAAACTGTTTTTT. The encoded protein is CATREKLFF.

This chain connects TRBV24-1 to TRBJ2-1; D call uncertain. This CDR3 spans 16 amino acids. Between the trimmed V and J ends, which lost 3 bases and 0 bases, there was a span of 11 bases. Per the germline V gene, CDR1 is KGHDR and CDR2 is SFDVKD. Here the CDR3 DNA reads TGTGCCACCAGTGATACACACCCGAGCTCCTACAATGAGCAGTTCTTC. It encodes CATSDTHPSSYNEQFF.

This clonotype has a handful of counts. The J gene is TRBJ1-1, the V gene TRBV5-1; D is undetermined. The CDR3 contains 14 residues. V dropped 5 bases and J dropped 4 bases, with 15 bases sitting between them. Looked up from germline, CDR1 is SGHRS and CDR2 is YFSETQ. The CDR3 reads CASSRSSTPTEAFF. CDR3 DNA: TGCGCCAGCAGTCGATCGAGTACCCCCACTGAAGCTTTCTTT.

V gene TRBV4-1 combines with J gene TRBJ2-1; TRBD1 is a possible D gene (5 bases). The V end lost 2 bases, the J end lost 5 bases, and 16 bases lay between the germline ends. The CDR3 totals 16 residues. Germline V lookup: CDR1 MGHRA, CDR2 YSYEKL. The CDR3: CASSQPREGNNNEQFF. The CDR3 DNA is TGCGCCAGCAGCCAACCCAGGGAAGGTAACAACAATGAGCAGTTCTTC.

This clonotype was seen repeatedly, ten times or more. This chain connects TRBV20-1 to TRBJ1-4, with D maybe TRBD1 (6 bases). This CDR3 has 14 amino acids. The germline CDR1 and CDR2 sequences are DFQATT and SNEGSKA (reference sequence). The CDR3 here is CSPIRGATNEKLFF. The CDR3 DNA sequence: TGCAGCCCTATCCGGGGGGCCACTAATGAAAAACTGTTTTTT.

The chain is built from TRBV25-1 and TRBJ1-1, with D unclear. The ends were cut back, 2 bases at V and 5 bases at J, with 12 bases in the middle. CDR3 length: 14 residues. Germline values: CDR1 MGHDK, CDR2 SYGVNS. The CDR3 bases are TGTGCCAGCAGTGAAACCGGACGGAAAACTGAAGCTTTCTTT. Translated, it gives CASSETGRKTEAFF.

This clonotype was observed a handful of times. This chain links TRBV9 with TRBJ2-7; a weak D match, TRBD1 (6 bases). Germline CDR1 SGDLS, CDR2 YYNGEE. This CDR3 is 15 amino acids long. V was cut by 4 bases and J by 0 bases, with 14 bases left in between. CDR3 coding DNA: TGTGCCAGCAGCCCCCGGGACATCCGCTCCTACGAGCAGTACTTC. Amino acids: CASSPRDIRSYEQYF.

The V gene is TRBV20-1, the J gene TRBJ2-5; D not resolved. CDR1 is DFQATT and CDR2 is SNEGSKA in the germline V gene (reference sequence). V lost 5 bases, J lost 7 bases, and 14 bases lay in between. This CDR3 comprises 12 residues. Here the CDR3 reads CSADRDLGTQYF. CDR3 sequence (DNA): TGCAGTGCTGACCGTGATCTAGGGACCCAGTACTTC.

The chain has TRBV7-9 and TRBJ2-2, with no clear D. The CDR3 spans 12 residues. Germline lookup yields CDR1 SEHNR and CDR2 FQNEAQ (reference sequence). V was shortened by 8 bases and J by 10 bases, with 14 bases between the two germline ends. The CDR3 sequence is CASLLAVEELFF. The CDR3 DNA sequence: TGTGCCAGCCTCCTGGCAGTCGAGGAGCTGTTTTTT.

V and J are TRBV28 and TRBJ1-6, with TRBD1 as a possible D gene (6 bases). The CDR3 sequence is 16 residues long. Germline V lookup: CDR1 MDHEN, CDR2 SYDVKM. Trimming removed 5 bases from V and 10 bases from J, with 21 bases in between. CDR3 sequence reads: CASSGGRGTDLSPLHF. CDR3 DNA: TGTGCCAGCAGTGGGGGCCGGGGGACGGACTTATCACCCCTCCACTTT.

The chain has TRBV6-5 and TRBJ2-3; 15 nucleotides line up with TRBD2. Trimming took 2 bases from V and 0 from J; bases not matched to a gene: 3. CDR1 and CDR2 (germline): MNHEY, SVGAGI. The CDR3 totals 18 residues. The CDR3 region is CASSYGTSGGTSTDTQYF. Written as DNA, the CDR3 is TGTGCCAGCAGTTACGGGACTAGCGGGGGGACCAGCACAGATACGCAGTATTTT.

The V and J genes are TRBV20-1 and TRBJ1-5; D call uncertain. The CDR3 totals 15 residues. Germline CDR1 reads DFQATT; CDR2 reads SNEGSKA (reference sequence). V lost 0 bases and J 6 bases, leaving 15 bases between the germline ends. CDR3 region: CSARDRQAVGQPQHF. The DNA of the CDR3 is TGCAGTGCTAGAGATCGCCAGGCTGTTGGTCAGCCCCAGCATTTT.